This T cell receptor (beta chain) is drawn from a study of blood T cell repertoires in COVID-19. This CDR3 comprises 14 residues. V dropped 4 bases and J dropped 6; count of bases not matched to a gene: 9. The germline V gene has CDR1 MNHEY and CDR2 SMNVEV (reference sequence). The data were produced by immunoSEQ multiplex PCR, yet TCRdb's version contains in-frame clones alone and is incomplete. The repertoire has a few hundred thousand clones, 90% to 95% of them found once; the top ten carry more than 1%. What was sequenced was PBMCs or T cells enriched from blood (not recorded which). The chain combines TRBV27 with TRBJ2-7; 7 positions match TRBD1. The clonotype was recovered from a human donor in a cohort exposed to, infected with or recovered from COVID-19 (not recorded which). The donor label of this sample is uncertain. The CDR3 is CASSSWTGWGEQYF. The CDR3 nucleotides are TGTGCCAGCAGTTCTTGGACAGGATGGGGCGAGCAGTACTTC.